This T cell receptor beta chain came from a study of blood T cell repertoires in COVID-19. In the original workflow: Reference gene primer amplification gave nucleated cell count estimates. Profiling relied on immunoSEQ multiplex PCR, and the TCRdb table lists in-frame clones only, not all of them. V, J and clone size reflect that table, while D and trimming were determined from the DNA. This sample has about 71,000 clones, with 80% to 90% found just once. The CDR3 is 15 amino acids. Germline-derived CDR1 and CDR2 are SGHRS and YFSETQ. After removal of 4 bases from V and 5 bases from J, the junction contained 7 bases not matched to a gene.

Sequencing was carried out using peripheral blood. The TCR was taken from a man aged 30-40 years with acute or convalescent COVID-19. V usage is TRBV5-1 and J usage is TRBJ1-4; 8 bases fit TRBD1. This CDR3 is CASSMGQANNEKLFF. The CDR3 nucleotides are TGCGCCAGCAGCATGGGACAGGCCAACAATGAAAAACTGTTTTTT. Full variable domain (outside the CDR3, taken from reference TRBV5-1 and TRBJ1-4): KAGVTQTPRYLIKTRGQQVTLSCSPISGHRSVSWYQQTPGQGLQFLFEYFSETQRNKGNFPGRFSGRQFSNSRSEMNVSTLELGDSALYLCASSMGQANNEKLFFGSGTQLSVL.